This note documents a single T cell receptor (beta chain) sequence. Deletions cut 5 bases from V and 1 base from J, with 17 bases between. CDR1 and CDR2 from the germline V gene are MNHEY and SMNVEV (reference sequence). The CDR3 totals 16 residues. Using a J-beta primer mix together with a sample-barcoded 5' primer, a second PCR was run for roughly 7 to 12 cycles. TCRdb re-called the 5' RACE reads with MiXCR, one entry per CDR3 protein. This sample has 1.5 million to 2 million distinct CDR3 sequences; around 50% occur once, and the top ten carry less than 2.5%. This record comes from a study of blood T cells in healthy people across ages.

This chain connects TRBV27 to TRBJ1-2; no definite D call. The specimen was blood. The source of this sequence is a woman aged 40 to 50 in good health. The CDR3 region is CASSPTGGPVNYGYTF. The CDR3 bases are TGTGCCAGCAGTCCAACGGGTGGGCCTGTTAACTATGGCTACACCTTC.